The rows below give T cell receptor beta chains drawn from one sample of a study of STAT3 mutations in large granular lymphocyte leukemia. Profiled with immunoSEQ multiplex PCR; TCRdb holds only in-frame clones, not every one. Altogether some 31,000 clones are present, more than 75% being singletons, with the ten largest covering roughly 13%. Sequenced input: peripheral blood mononuclear cells. The receptor set was obtained from a man aged 55-75 years with T-cell large granular lymphocyte leukemia. Some clones in this sample may be carry-over from other donors' samples. Both conserved end residues are part of each CDR3. The D gene is left open where the match is weak. Only some rows state a clone size, as once, few, many or a class for expanded clones.

j_gene | len | v_gene | abundance | d_gene | CDR3nt | CDR3aa
TRBJ2-7 | 16 | TRBV29-1 | NA | TRBD1 | TGCAGCGTTGAACGTCCCGGACAGGGGAGGTTATTTGAACAGTACTTC | CSVERPGQGRLFEQYF
TRBJ1-2 | 15 | TRBV5-1 | NA | NA | TGCGCCAGCAGCGAGACAAGTACAGGGTCGGAAGGCTACACCTTC | CASSETSTGSEGYTF
TRBJ1-4 | 16 | TRBV30 | NA | NA | TGTGCCTGGAGTGGCTACCTGGGAGGGGGGCATGAAAAACTGTTTTTT | CAWSGYLGGGHEKLFF
TRBJ2-2 | 14 | TRBV27 | NA | NA | TGTGCCAGCATGAGGGTTACGAACACCGGGGAGCTGTTTTTT | CASMRVTNTGELFF
TRBJ2-3 | 13 | TRBV7-3 | few | TRBD2 | TGTGCCAGCAGCTTAGCGGGAGGGGATACGCAGTATTTT | CASSLAGGDTQYF
TRBJ1-5 | 16 | TRBV4-1 | few | NA | TGCGCCAGCAGCCCAGAGGAGGGGGGGCCATATCAGCCCCAGCATTTT | CASSPEEGGPYQPQHF
TRBJ1-1 | 14 | TRBV7-9 | NA | TRBD1 | TGTGCCGGGCGAGGGGGCGATGGAAGAACTGAAGCTTTCTTT | CAGRGGDGRTEAFF
TRBJ1-2 | 15 | TRBV6-1 | NA | NA | TGTGCCAGCAGTCAGCGCCTACAGGGTAACTATGGCTACACCTTC | CASSQRLQGNYGYTF
TRBJ2-7 | 15 | TRBV18 | NA | TRBD1 | TGTGCCAGCTCACCCGGACCGGGACAGGGTCCCGAGCAGTACTTC | CASSPGPGQGPEQYF
TRBJ1-1 | 14 | TRBV5-1 | NA | NA | TGCGCCAGCAGCTCGTTGGGACTGAACACTGAAGCTTTCTTT | CASSSLGLNTEAFF
TRBJ1-1 | 11 | TRBV18 | NA | NA | TGTGCCAGCTCACCAGGGAATGAAGCTTTCTTT | CASSPGNEAFF
TRBJ1-4 | 14 | TRBV19 | NA | NA | TGTGCCAGTAGTAACGGGAGGACAAGGGAAAAACTGTTTTTT | CASSNGRTREKLFF
TRBJ1-4 | 16 | TRBV7-9 | NA | NA | TGTGCCAGCAGCTTACTGGACGGGTCAACTAATGAAAAACTGTTTTTT | CASSLLDGSTNEKLFF
TRBJ1-5 | 15 | TRBV19 | few | NA | TGTGCCAGTAGTACCACAGGGATCAGCAATCAGCCCCAGCATTTT | CASSTTGISNQPQHF
TRBJ2-5 | 12 | TRBV10-2 | NA | NA | TGCGCCAGCAGTGGGGACGGGGAGACCCAGTACTTC | CASSGDGETQYF
TRBJ2-3 | 16 | TRBV7-2 | NA | TRBD2 | TGTGCCAGCAGCTTCACTAGCGGGAGGGCCGGGGATACGCAGTATTTT | CASSFTSGRAGDTQYF
TRBJ2-2 | 19 | TRBV28 | NA | NA | TGTGCCAGCAGTCCACCTACCCGCCCGTGGACGGGGAACACCGGGGAGCTGTTTTTT | CASSPPTRPWTGNTGELFF
TRBJ1-5 | 13 | TRBV30 | NA | NA | TGTGCCTGGGCGGACAGAATCGATCAGCCCCAGCATTTT | CAWADRIDQPQHF
TRBJ2-5 | 14 | TRBV18 | NA | TRBD1 | TGTGCCAGCTCACCGACAGGGGACCTAGAGACCCAGTACTTC | CASSPTGDLETQYF
TRBJ1-4 | 13 | TRBV5-6 | NA | NA | TGTGCCAGCAGCTTGGCCAAGGGTGAAAAACTGTTTTTT | CASSLAKGEKLFF
TRBJ2-7 | 15 | TRBV13 | NA | TRBD1 | TGTGCCAGCAGCTTGGGGGACAGGGTTAGCTACGAGCAGTACTTC | CASSLGDRVSYEQYF
TRBJ2-1 | 15 | TRBV5-4 | NA | TRBD2 | TGTGCCAGCAGCTTGAGCGGGAGGGATCGGGGTGAGCAGTTCTTC | CASSLSGRDRGEQFF
TRBJ2-3 | 13 | TRBV5-1 | NA | TRBD1 | TGCGCCAGCAGCTCACAGGGGACAGATACGCAGTATTTT | CASSSQGTDTQYF
TRBJ2-7 | 14 | TRBV27 | NA | NA | TGTGCCAGCAGTTCGGACAGCGTCTCCTACGAGCAGTACTTC | CASSSDSVSYEQYF
TRBJ1-2 | 15 | TRBV11-2 | once | NA | TGTGCCAGCAGCATCCGGGCCGGACAGAGCTATGGCTACACCTTC | CASSIRAGQSYGYTF